The table lists the clone carrying this TCR beta chain with many counts. What it binds is unknown. TCR beta CDR3 sequences were amplified from RNA transcripts. HTBI primers were used for first-round RT-PCR of the TCR CDR3. In TCRdb, the multiplex PCR reads were re-called with MiXCR into one record per CDR3 protein. The profile shows 610,000 or so distinct CDR3 sequences, around 45% of them singletons. This record comes from a study of T cells in Graves' hyperthyroidism and ophthalmopathy. Study conclusions and caveats: Also found in blood were most expanded thyroid clonotypes above 0.001.

Patients showing uncontrolled infection, other autoimmune disease, pregnancy or lactation were ineligible. The CDR3 is 16 amino acids. Germline V gene lookup returns CDR1 SQVTM and CDR2 ANQGSEA. V was cut by 0 bases and J by 0 bases, with 14 bases left in between. Sequencing was carried out using peripheral blood or thyroid tissue (not recorded which). V usage is TRBV29-1 and J usage is TRBJ1-2; D not resolved. The TCR was taken from a woman aged 18-29 years with Graves' hyperthyroidism. CDR3 loop: CSVEERAARPNYGYTF. The CDR3 DNA is TGCAGCGTTGAAGAAAGGGCAGCGCGCCCTAACTATGGCTACACCTTC.